This T cell receptor beta chain was identified in a study of T cells in Graves' hyperthyroidism and ophthalmopathy. About the study: Prior to any treatment, at the point of initial diagnosis, peripheral blood was collected.

From RNA transcripts, TCR beta CDR3 regions were amplified. A set of HTBI primers served as the primers for a first-round RT-PCR of the TCR CDR3. TCRdb reprocessed the multiplex PCR reads via MiXCR and lists one record per CDR3 protein. The table shows about 700,000 distinct CDR3 sequences, with 12% to 15% occurring only once. Absent ophthalmopathy progression within 18 months defined stable Graves' hyperthyroidism. The J segment lost 5 bases and the V segment lost 5 bases, leaving 5 bases of the junction unmatched. Germline V gives CDR1 SQVTM, CDR2 ANQGSEA. This CDR3 comprises 12 residues. The study, taken as a whole, reports: Blood also carried most thyroid clonotypes expanded above 0.001.

The table lists this clonotype with a few counts. The antigen is undetermined. The clonotype was recovered from a woman under 30 with Graves' hyperthyroidism. The chain recombines TRBV29-1 with TRBJ2-5, with 7 bases identical to TRBD2. The sample was blood. The CDR3 is CSVLAAGETQYF. The CDR3 nucleotides are TGCAGCGTTCTAGCGGCCGGGGAGACCCAGTACTTC. Full variable domain (remainder filled in from reference TRBV29-1 and TRBJ2-5): SAVISQKPSRDICQRGTSLTIQCQVDSQVTMMFWYRQQPGQSLTLIATANQGSEATYESGFVIDKFPISRPNLTFSTLTVSNMSPEDSSIYLCSVLAAGETQYFGPGTRLLVL.